This record looks at one T cell receptor (beta chain) sequence and its context. No antigen is known for it. This sample includes further DNA sequences coding for the same CDR3. Germline CDR1 and CDR2: LNHDA and SQIVND (reference sequence). The CDR3 spans 16 residues. Trimming removed 3 bases from V and 5 bases from J; junction bases left unmatched: 6. This table comes from immunoSEQ multiplex PCR, and its TCRdb copy is limited to in-frame clones, with some not included. The sample holds around 940,000 clones, around 80% seen once. The record originates from a study of shared clonotypes between healthy human individuals. Study outcomes and limitations: Researchers found naive subsets generally carried larger estimated richness than memory subsets.

J is TRBJ2-2 and V is TRBV19, with 10 bases identical to TRBD2. This sequence originates from a man aged 18 to 30 in good health. Source material: memory CD4+ T cells sorted from blood. Documented subset: CD45RA-negative fraction. The CDR3, as DNA: TGTGCCAGTAGTATCCTAGCGGGAGTGGGGACCGGGGAGCTGTTTTTT. The encoded protein is CASSILAGVGTGELFF.